A single sample is the source of the 2 T cell receptor beta chains below, sequenced in a study of CD8 T cells in Susac syndrome. Random hexamers were used to reverse transcribe the RNA input (about 0.45 to 1 ug). TCRdb processed the immunoSEQ multiplex PCR reads anew with MiXCR; each CDR3 protein has one entry. The sample has about 430,000 distinct CDR3 sequences; 85% to 90% are singletons. The sequencing input was CD8+ T cells from PBMCs. Source of these receptors: a human donor with multiple sclerosis.

The chain links TRBV4-1 to TRBJ1-2; TRBD1 aligns across 10 bases. This CDR3 is 16 amino acids long. Germline CDR1 MGHRA, CDR2 YSYEKL. The junction had 4 bases not matched to a gene; V was cut back by 2 bases and J by 1 base. CDR3 nucleotides: TGCGCCAGCAGCCAAAGGGACAGGGGCATTAACTATGGCTACACCTTC. Residues: CASSQRDRGINYGYTF.

CDR3 protein: CATTLITEAFF. DNA for the CDR3: TGTGCCACCACACTTATCACAGAAGCTTTCTTT. The chain recombines TRBV7-9 with TRBJ1-1; no definite D call. CDR1 and CDR2 from the germline V gene are SEHNR and FQNEAQ (reference sequence). The CDR3 has 11 residues. Trimming took off 10 bases at V and 8 bases at J, with 14 bases between the two ends.